This T cell receptor (beta chain) was sequenced for a study of vaccination and CD4 T cells after COVID-19. Study at large: Across the group, participants received two doses of either BNT162b2 or mRNA-1273 vaccine.

Turning to this clonotype: Antigen specificity is unknown.

Indicated treatment: roughly 11-day PBMC culture with coronavirus spike peptide pools or control peptides (ViraFEST assay). With more than eight days of culture completed, CD4+ T cells were isolated by negative selection. Cultured CD4+ T cell DNA underwent sequencing with the Oncomine TCR Beta short-read assay. TCRdb re-called the PCR reads with MiXCR, one entry per CDR3 protein. Of approximately 15,000 distinct CDR3 sequences listed, approximately 57% are singletons. Sequencing was performed on CD4+ T cells from blood, cultured in vitro. The clonotype comes from a human donor who had recovered from COVID-19.

DNA of the CDR3: TGCGCCAGCAGCCTCTTGTCTAACTATGGCTACACCTTC. The encoded protein is CASSLLSNYGYTF. The chain couples TRBV23-1 to TRBJ1-2; D call uncertain. TRBV23-1 is an open reading frame whose function is uncertain. The CDR3 is 13 amino acids. V was trimmed by 6 bases and J by 0 bases, leaving 8 bases between them.